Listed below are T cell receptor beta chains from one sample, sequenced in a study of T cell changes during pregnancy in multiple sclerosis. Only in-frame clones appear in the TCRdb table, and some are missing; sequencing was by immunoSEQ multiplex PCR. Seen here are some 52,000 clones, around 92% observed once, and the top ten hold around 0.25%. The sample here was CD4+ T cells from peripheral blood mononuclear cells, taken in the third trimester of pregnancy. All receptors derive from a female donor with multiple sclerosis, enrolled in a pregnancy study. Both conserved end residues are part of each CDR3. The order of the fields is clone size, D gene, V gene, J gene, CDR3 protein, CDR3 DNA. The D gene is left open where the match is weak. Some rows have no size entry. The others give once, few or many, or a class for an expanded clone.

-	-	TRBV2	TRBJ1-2	CASSEAPPPRYGYTF	TGTGCCAGCAGTGAAGCGCCTCCTCCTAGATATGGCTACACCTTC
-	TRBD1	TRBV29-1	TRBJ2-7	CSVAWTGAEQYF	TGCAGCGTTGCCTGGACAGGGGCCGAGCAGTACTTC
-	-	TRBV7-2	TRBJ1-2	CASSVGELYGYTF	TGTGCCAGCAGCGTTGGGGAGCTCTATGGCTACACCTTC
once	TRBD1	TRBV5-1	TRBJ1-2	CASSPTGESYGYTF	TGCGCCAGCAGCCCGACAGGGGAAAGCTATGGCTACACCTTC
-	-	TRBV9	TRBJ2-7	CASSVESGLPAYEQYF	TGTGCCAGCAGCGTAGAATCCGGGTTGCCCGCCTACGAGCAGTACTTC
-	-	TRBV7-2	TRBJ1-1	CASSGRGKVNTEAFF	TGTGCCAGCAGCGGCAGGGGAAAGGTGAACACTGAAGCTTTCTTT
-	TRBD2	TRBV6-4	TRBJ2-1	CASSAGGSSVNEQFF	TGTGCCAGCAGCGCCGGGGGGTCTAGCGTGAATGAGCAGTTCTTC
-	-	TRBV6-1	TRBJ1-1	CASTLGAGTEAFF	TGTGCCAGCACCCTGGGGGCTGGGACTGAAGCTTTCTTT
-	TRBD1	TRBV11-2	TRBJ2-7	CASSLTGTGPYEQYF	TGTGCCAGCAGCCTAACCGGGACAGGGCCCTACGAGCAGTACTTC
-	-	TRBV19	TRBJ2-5	CASGPGVGTQYF	TGTGCCAGTGGCCCCGGAGTAGGGACCCAGTACTTC
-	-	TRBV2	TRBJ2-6	CASSSDSAGANVLTF	TGTGCCAGCTCTTCCGACAGTGCGGGGGCCAACGTCCTGACTTTC
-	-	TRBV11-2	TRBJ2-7	CASSPTPTGRNYEQYF	TGTGCCAGCAGCCCCACCCCGACAGGTAGGAACTACGAGCAGTACTTC
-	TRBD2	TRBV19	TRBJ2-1	CASSGGGLAGGVVGEQFF	TGTGCCAGTAGTGGGGGGGGACTAGCGGGAGGGGTGGTCGGTGAGCAGTTCTTC
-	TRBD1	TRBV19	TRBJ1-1	CASSMTGTPNTEAFF	TGTGCCAGTAGTATGACAGGGACACCGAACACTGAAGCTTTCTTT
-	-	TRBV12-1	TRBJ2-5	CASSFSKGLPETQYF	TGTGCCAGCAGCTTTTCTAAAGGACTCCCTGAGACCCAGTACTTC
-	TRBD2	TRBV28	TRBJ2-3	CASRPLTLAGGSTDTQYF	TGTGCCAGCAGGCCACTGACACTAGCGGGGGGAAGCACAGATACGCAGTATTTT
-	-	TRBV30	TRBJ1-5	CAWSVGGNQPQHF	TGTGCCTGGAGTGTAGGGGGAAATCAGCCCCAGCATTTT
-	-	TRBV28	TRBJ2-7	CASSDKGYGYF	TGTGCCAGCAGTGATAAGGGGTATGGGTACTTC
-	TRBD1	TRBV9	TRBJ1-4	CASSLGQGGQKLFF	TGTGCCAGCAGCCTCGGACAGGGAGGTCAGAAACTGTTTTTT
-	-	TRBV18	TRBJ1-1	CASSSQGSNTEAFF	TGTGCCAGCTCCTCCCAGGGCTCGAACACTGAAGCTTTCTTT
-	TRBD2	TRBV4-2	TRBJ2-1	CASSQVELAGASYNEQFF	TGTGCCAGCAGCCAAGTGGAACTAGCGGGGGCCTCCTACAATGAGCAGTTCTTC
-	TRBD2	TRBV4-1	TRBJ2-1	CASSQGLARTTYNEQFF	TGCGCCAGCAGCCAAGGACTAGCGAGAACGACCTACAATGAGCAGTTCTTC
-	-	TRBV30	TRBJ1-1	CAWSVNRDTEAFF	TGTGCCTGGAGTGTCAACCGAGACACTGAAGCTTTCTTT
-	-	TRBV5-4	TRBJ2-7	CASSLKGSEQYF	TGTGCCAGCAGCCTCAAGGGGTCCGAGCAGTACTTC
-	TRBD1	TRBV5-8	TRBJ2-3	CASSWGQSDTDTQYF	TGTGCCAGCAGCTGGGGACAGTCCGACACAGATACGCAGTATTTT
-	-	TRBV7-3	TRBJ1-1	CASSRTGREAAFF	TGTGCCAGCAGCCGAACCGGGAGGGAAGCAGCTTTCTTT
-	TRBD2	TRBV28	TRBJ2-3	CASLAGPDTQYF	TGTGCCAGTCTAGCGGGTCCAGATACGCAGTATTTT
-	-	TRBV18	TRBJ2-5	CASSPEGKTQYF	TGTGCCAGCTCACCGGAGGGGAAGACCCAGTACTTC
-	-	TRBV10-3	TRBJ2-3	CAISETGDTQYF	TGTGCCATCAGTGAGACTGGAGATACGCAGTATTTT
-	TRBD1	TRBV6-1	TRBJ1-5	CASNWRDRDQPQHF	TGTGCCAGCAACTGGCGGGACAGGGATCAGCCCCAGCATTTT